This T cell receptor (beta chain) was recovered during a study of blood T cell repertoires in COVID-19. Whole-study context: Specimens from acute and convalescent COVID-19 originated in the United States, Italy and Spain. T cells, B-cell-depleted T cells, or PBMCs provided the cDNA or gDNA that served as material.

This CDR3 is 15 amino acids long. V lost 3 bases to trimming and J lost 9 bases, with 18 bases between them. In germline, CDR1 is SGHDN, CDR2 FVKESK. Using immunoSEQ multiplex PCR, the repertoire was profiled, and TCRdb retains in-frame clones only, with some absent. The sample shows approximately 93,000 clones, almost 90% of them seen only once. The material sequenced was peripheral blood. This clonotype was sampled from a man aged 45-65 years with COVID-19, enrolled during active disease. The V call is TRBV14, the J call TRBJ2-1, with unresolved D. The CDR3 loop is CASSQPPSLRPEQFF. For the CDR3, the DNA is TGTGCCAGCAGCCAGCCACCTTCTTTGCGGCCTGAGCAGTTCTTC.